A single sample is the source of the 22 T cell receptor beta chains below, sequenced in a study of beta chain features in type 1 diabetes. The authors reverse transcribed all of the isolated RNA, so sequencing captured expressed TCRB transcripts. TCRdb's copy holds only in-frame clones and misses some; the assay was immunoSEQ multiplex PCR. The sample consists of hundreds of thousands of clones, approximately 12% of them appearing once. The sequenced sample was naive CD4+ T cells from blood. All receptors derive from a man in his late teens or twenties in good health.

This clone appeared a few times. CDR3 DNA sequence: TGTGCCTGGAGTGTACGACTTGAGACCCAGTACTTC. It specifies CAWSVRLETQYF. The V gene is TRBV30, the J gene TRBJ2-5; D not resolved. The germline CDR1 and CDR2 sequences are GTSNPN and SVGIG (reference sequence). The CDR3 covers 12 residues. Trimming removed 0 bases from V and 5 bases from J, with 7 bases in between. Together with reference TRBV30 and TRBJ2-5, the CDR3 gives the full variable domain: SQTIHQWPATLVQPVGSPLSLECTVEGTSNPNLYWYRQAAGRGLQLLFYSVGIGQISSEVPQNLSASRPQDRQFILSSKKLLLSDSGFYLCAWSVRLETQYFGPGTRLLVL.

CDR3 DNA sequence: TGTGCCAGCTCACCAACTTTCGACTCTGGAAACACCATATATTTT. This sequence encodes CASSPTFDSGNTIYF. The chain employs TRBV18 and TRBJ1-3; D uncertain. CDR1 is KGHSH, CDR2 LQKENI, per germline. The CDR3 is 15 residues long. V shed 2 bases and J shed 0 bases, with 8 bases lying between them.

This clone was observed a handful of times. The V and J genes are TRBV10-3 and TRBJ2-7, with D possibly matching TRBD2 (5 bases). CDR3 length: 12 residues. The germline gives CDR1 ENHRY, CDR2 SYGVKD. The V end lost 10 bases, the J end lost 1 base, and 11 bases lay between the germline ends. CDR3 in DNA: TGTGCCACCGCGTGGAGGTCCTACGAGCAGTACTTC. This translates into CATAWRSYEQYF.

The V call is TRBV4-1, the J call TRBJ2-7; possibly TRBD2 for D (5 bases). The CDR3 is 17 residues long. Germline V gene lookup returns CDR1 MGHRA and CDR2 YSYEKL. The V end was cut by 0 bases, the J end by 5 bases, with 20 bases between. For the CDR3, the DNA is TGCGCCAGCAGCCAAGATGTGCGTCGAACCCCGCGGGACGAGCAGTACTTC. Protein product: CASSQDVRRTPRDEQYF.

This clone was picked up a small number of times. The rearrangement joins TRBV29-1 to TRBJ2-1; 9 bases align to TRBD2. The CDR3 runs to 13 residues. CDR1 and CDR2 from the germline V gene are SQVTM and ANQGSEA. The trim removed 3 bases at V and 10 bases at J, leaving 7 bases unmatched. The CDR3 region has the DNA TGCAGCGTTGATTTGGCGGGGGGGAGGGAGCAGTTCTTC. Residues: CSVDLAGGREQFF.

The chain has TRBV7-8 and TRBJ2-2; 12 bases match TRBD1. Germline lookup yields CDR1 SGHVS and CDR2 FQNEAQ. Trimming took 6 bases from V and 6 from J; bases not matched to a gene: 11. The CDR3 has 17 residues. CDR3 residues: CASSIQRDRGHAGELFF. DNA for the CDR3: TGTGCCAGCAGTATACAACGGGACAGGGGGCACGCCGGGGAGCTGTTTTTT.

The V and J genes are TRBV6-6 and TRBJ1-5, with a weak D call TRBD1 (5 bases). CDR1 is MNHNY, CDR2 SVGAGI, per germline (reference sequence). V was trimmed by 4 bases and J by 4 bases, leaving 11 bases between them. This CDR3 has 14 amino acids. CDR3 region: CASSFAGHNQPQHF. As DNA, the CDR3 is TGTGCCAGCAGTTTTGCGGGGCATAATCAGCCCCAGCATTTT.

The chain links TRBV30 to TRBJ1-2; 7 bases line up with TRBD1. Germline CDR1 and CDR2: GTSNPN and SVGIG (reference sequence). The CDR3 has 13 residues. V dropped 3 bases and J dropped 4; count of bases not matched to a gene: 5. The CDR3 DNA sequence: TGTGCCTGGAGAAGGGGACAGTCCTATGGCTACACCTTC. Translation gives CAWRRGQSYGYTF. The full variable domain, with the rest looked up from reference TRBV30 and TRBJ1-2, is SQTIHQWPATLVQPVGSPLSLECTVEGTSNPNLYWYRQAAGRGLQLLFYSVGIGQISSEVPQNLSASRPQDRQFILSSKKLLLSDSGFYLCAWRRGQSYGYTFGSGTRLTVV.

This clone was counted at least ten times. Because the CDR3's place on the DNA is in doubt, the DNA is left out and the CDR3 is given as listed by TCRdb. This chain connects TRBV29-1 to TRBJ2-7; no check of the table's D call, TRBD1, against the DNA was made. The CDR3 spans 14 residues, counting both ends. Per the germline V gene, CDR1 is SQVTM and CDR2 is ANQGSEA. The CDR3 protein is CSVAAGTGDYQEYF.

V and J are TRBV7-9 and TRBJ1-1; maybe TRBD1 (5 bases). Germline CDR1 SEHNR, CDR2 FQNEAQ (reference sequence). There are 12 residues in the CDR3. The CDR3: CAAGLEGTEAFF. The CDR3 bases are TGTGCGGCAGGGCTGGAGGGCACTGAAGCTTTCTTT. Full variable domain (missing parts from reference TRBV7-9 and TRBJ1-1): DTGVSQNPRHKITKRGQNVTFRCDPISEHNRLYWYRQTLGQGPEFLTYFQNEAQLEKSRLLSDRFSAERPKGSFSTLEIQRTEQGDSAMYLCAAGLEGTEAFFGQGTRLTVV.

This clone was recorded a few times. The chain has TRBV9 and TRBJ2-1, with 8 bases matching TRBD1. This CDR3 is built from 16 residues. Looked up from germline, CDR1 is SGDLS and CDR2 is YYNGEE. V shed 4 bases and J 4 bases; nucleotides not matched to a gene: 10. The CDR3 nucleotides are TGTGCCAGCAGCCGACTTCCCCAGGGGGCATACAATGAGCAGTTCTTC. Its protein product is CASSRLPQGAYNEQFF.

This clone was found a few times. The rearrangement joins TRBV15 to TRBJ2-6; D is undetermined. Germline V gene data show CDR1 as LNHNV and CDR2 as YYDKDF (reference sequence). V gave up 0 bases and J gave up 1 base, with 22 bases separating them. The CDR3 spans 21 residues. This CDR3 is CATSRDYPILGAASGANVLTF. DNA of the CDR3: TGTGCCACCAGCAGAGATTATCCCATCCTTGGTGCAGCGTCTGGGGCCAACGTCCTGACTTTC. The whole variable domain, remainder taken from reference TRBV15 and TRBJ2-6, is DAMVIQNPRYQVTQFGKPVTLSCSQTLNHNVMYWYQQKSSQAPKLLFHYYDKDFNNEADTPDNFQSRRPNTSFCFLDIRSPGLGDTAMYLCATSRDYPILGAASGANVLTFGAGSRLTVL.

This sequence joins TRBV11-2 and TRBJ2-5, with TRBD2 identical over 8 bases. Germline V gene data show CDR1 as SGHAT and CDR2 as FQNNGV. The CDR3 contains 15 residues. The V gene end was trimmed by 4 bases and the J gene end by 5 bases; junction bases not matched to a gene: 9. In DNA form, the CDR3 reads TGTGCCAGCAGCTGGGCAGCGGGAGTGTCGGAGACCCAGTACTTC. It translates to CASSWAAGVSETQYF.

This chain joins TRBV5-6 and TRBJ2-1; D possibly corresponds to TRBD2 (6 bases). The germline CDR1 and CDR2 sequences are SGHDT and YYEEEE. The germline V and J ends were trimmed by 6 bases and 7 bases, with 14 bases remaining between them. The CDR3 contains 13 residues. The CDR3 DNA follows: TGTGCCAGCACCAATCTGGGGGGAAATGAGCAGTTCTTC. Translated: CASTNLGGNEQFF.

In this sample, this clone turned up a few times. Here the CDR3 reads CASSFRVSTDTQYF. DNA for the CDR3: TGTGCCAGCAGCTTTCGGGTTAGCACAGATACGCAGTATTTT. The V and J genes are TRBV7-2 and TRBJ2-3; D gene unclear. Per germline, CDR1 SGHTA and CDR2 FQGNSA. The CDR3 spans 14 residues. Trimming pared 3 bases from V and 0 bases from J, leaving 7 bases between. Together with reference TRBV7-2 and TRBJ2-3, the CDR3 gives the full variable domain: GAGVSQSPSNKVTEKGKDVELRCDPISGHTALYWYRQSLGQGLEFLIYFQGNSAPDKSGLPSDRFSAERTGGSVSTLTIQRTQQEDSAVYLCASSFRVSTDTQYFGPGTRLTVL.

The V gene is TRBV6-6, the J gene TRBJ1-3; D may be TRBD1 (5 bases). The CDR3 has 13 amino acids. Germline V gene data show CDR1 as MNHNY and CDR2 as SVGAGI (reference sequence). Trimming removed 6 bases at V and 3 bases at J, with 9 bases between. CDR3 residues: CASRDIDGNTIYF. The CDR3 nucleotides read TGTGCCAGCAGGGACATAGATGGAAACACCATATATTTT.

This clone appeared a few times. The chain carries TRBV5-1 and TRBJ2-7; possible D gene TRBD2, 6 bases. CDR3 size: 13 residues. Germline CDR1 is SGHRS and CDR2 is YFSETQ. V was pared by 4 bases and J by 2 bases, with 10 bases between. CDR3 sequence reads: CASSRDLAYEQYF. CDR3 bases: TGCGCCAGCAGCCGGGACTTGGCCTACGAGCAGTACTTC.

The V and J genes are TRBV7-9 and TRBJ2-6, with D unresolved. The CDR3 length is 15 residues. The ends were cut back, 2 bases at V and 0 bases at J, with 5 bases in the middle. In germline, CDR1 is SEHNR, CDR2 FQNEAQ (reference sequence). CDR3 sequence reads: CASSLISSGANVLTF. The CDR3 coding sequence is TGTGCCAGCAGCTTAATTAGCTCTGGGGCCAACGTCCTGACTTTC.

The sample holds a few counts of this clone. The chain is built from TRBV28 and TRBJ1-1; D call uncertain. V dropped 5 bases and J dropped 1 base, with 5 bases sitting between them. This CDR3 comprises 12 residues. Germline V gene data show CDR1 as MDHEN and CDR2 as SYDVKM. Written as DNA, the CDR3 is TGTGCCAGCAGTGTCCAGAACACTGAAGCTTTCTTT. This encodes CASSVQNTEAFF.

The chain uses TRBV6-5 and TRBJ1-1; 7 bases fit TRBD1. CDR3 length equals 14 residues. Germline trimming cut 2 bases from V and 0 bases from J; bases unmatched to any gene: 0. The germline CDR1 and CDR2 sequences are MNHEY and SVGAGI. The CDR3, as DNA: TGTGCCAGCAGTTACCAGGGGGTGAACACTGAAGCTTTCTTT. This codes for CASSYQGVNTEAFF.

The chain recombines TRBV28 with TRBJ1-5; 7 nucleotides line up with TRBD1. Germline V gene data show CDR1 as MDHEN and CDR2 as SYDVKM. V gave up 6 bases and J gave up 5 bases; unmatched junction bases: 7. The CDR3 is 14 residues long. The CDR3 DNA reads TGTGCCAGCAGCTCCTTCGACAGGGATCAGCCCCAGCATTTT. Translated: CASSSFDRDQPQHF.

CDR3 coding DNA: TGTGCCAGCAGCCGAACACCCCAGGTCTACAATGAGCAGTTCTTC. Translation: CASSRTPQVYNEQFF. The V gene is TRBV9, the J gene TRBJ2-1; D not certain. Trimming cost V 4 bases and J 3 bases, with 14 bases left between them. CDR1 and CDR2 (germline): SGDLS, YYNGEE. CDR3 size: 15 residues.